This TCR beta chain was captured in a study of cytomegalovirus exposure and HLA in healthy donors. Whole-study findings and limits: TCR beta V segments were, for the most part, productive about 87% or about 30% of the time in an earlier analysis.

The germline V gene encodes CDR1 LNHDA and CDR2 SQIVND (reference sequence). The CDR3 is 15 amino acids. Germline trimming cut 5 bases from V and 5 bases from J; bases unmatched to any gene: 11. Comment on this clone: Its antigen remains unknown.

A multiplex PCR was run with 60 Vbeta primers and 13 Jbeta primers. TCRdb keeps only in-frame clones here, not all; method: immunoSEQ multiplex PCR. This sample yields 150,000 to 200,000 clones, of which 80% are seen a single time; around 7.2% belongs to the top ten. V usage is TRBV19 and J usage is TRBJ2-7, with 8 bases identical to TRBD2. The sequencing sample was made of PBMCs. The sequence was collected from a man aged 30 to 45 in good health and CMV-seropositive. The CDR3 DNA reads TGTGCCAGTAGTCCCGTCGGGGGGGGGCCCCACGAGCAGTACTTC. It translates to CASSPVGGGPHEQYF.